One and the same sample provided the 12 T cell receptor beta chains below, sequenced in a study of T cells in tumors and immune-related adverse events. Repertoires were generated with immunoSEQ multiplex PCR, while TCRdb's copy carries only in-frame clones and drops some. The profile covers 7,900 or so clones, with 94% appearing a single time and less than 2.5% taken by the ten largest. The input for sequencing was lymph node tissue, taken from a patient treated with anti-PD-1 therapy. Every receptor here comes from a female donor with metastatic renal cell carcinoma.

Note on this clone: At one end the junction does not follow the germline gene, possibly because of a read error. The rearrangement uses TRBV28 and TRBJ2-7; 7 bases are shared with TRBD1. Germline V gives CDR1 MDHEN, CDR2 SYDVKM. The CDR3 totals 14 residues. The CDR3 nucleotides read TGTGCCAGCAGCATCAGGGGGTTCTCCGACGAGCAGTACTTC. Its translation: CASSIRGFSDEQYF.

J is TRBJ1-1 and V is TRBV4-2, with D unclear. CDR1 and CDR2 from the germline V gene are LGHNA and YNFKEQ. V dropped 2 bases and J dropped 4 bases, with 14 bases sitting between them. This CDR3 has 15 amino acids. CDR3 sequence (DNA): TGTGCCAGCAGCCAATATGCCCCAGGCCTCACTGAAGCTTTCTTT. As protein: CASSQYAPGLTEAFF.

The rearrangement links TRBV7-8 to TRBJ2-5, with TRBD2 matching over 8 bases. This CDR3 region has 16 residues. Germline V gene sequence: CDR1 SGHVS, CDR2 FQNEAQ. V dropped 5 bases and J dropped 11; count of bases not matched to a gene: 19. The CDR3 nucleotides read TGTGCCAGCAGCCCGCTACCCGGGGGTAGCGGGGAGGTTCAGTACTTC. It is translated as CASSPLPGGSGEVQYF.

The chain employs TRBV10-3 and TRBJ2-1; TRBD2 aligns across 12 bases. The germline V gene has CDR1 ENHRY and CDR2 SYGVKD. This CDR3 is 15 amino acids long. V was clipped by 4 bases and J by 2 bases; unmatched bases: 0. The CDR3 protein is CAISGTSGTYNEQFF. CDR3 nucleotides: TGTGCCATCAGTGGGACTAGCGGGACCTACAATGAGCAGTTCTTC.

The V call is TRBV2, the J call TRBJ2-5, with D uncertain. Germline lookup yields CDR1 SNHLY and CDR2 FYNNEI. This CDR3 is built from 17 residues. V was pared by 1 base and J by 2 bases, with 17 bases between. The CDR3 reads CASSEVILGNSQETQYF. In DNA, the CDR3 is TGTGCCAGCAGTGAAGTTATTTTAGGGAATTCACAAGAGACCCAGTACTTC.

V gene TRBV28 combines with J gene TRBJ1-1; maybe TRBD1 (6 bases). The length of the CDR3 is 17 residues. V was shortened by 3 bases and J by 4 bases, with 21 bases between the two germline ends. Germline-derived CDR1 and CDR2 are MDHEN and SYDVKM. CDR3 loop: CASSLSGASFRRTEAFF. In nucleotides, the CDR3 is TGTGCCAGCAGTTTGTCGGGGGCGTCGTTTCGGCGCACTGAAGCTTTCTTT. The full variable domain, in which reference TRBV28 and TRBJ1-1 provide the parts outside the CDR3, is DVKVTQSSRYLVKRTGEKVFLECVQDMDHENMFWYRQDPGLGLRLIYFSYDVKMKEKGDIPEGYSVSREKKERFSLILESASTNQTSMYLCASSLSGASFRRTEAFFGQGTRLTVV.

CDR3 in amino acids: CASSPRDRGGHNEQFF. DNA of the CDR3: TGTGCCAGCAGCCCACGGGACAGGGGGGGTCACAATGAGCAGTTCTTC. This chain connects TRBV4-2 to TRBJ2-1, with 11 positions matching TRBD1. There are 16 residues in the CDR3. CDR1 is LGHNA and CDR2 is YNFKEQ in the germline V gene. Unmatched junction bases numbered 7, after V lost 4 bases and J lost 5 bases.

This clone was recorded once. This chain connects TRBV12-5 to TRBJ1-5; D possibly corresponds to TRBD1 (5 bases). Germline-derived CDR1 and CDR2 are LGHNT and FRNRAP. The CDR3 consists of 17 residues. The ends were cut back, 2 bases at V and 6 bases at J, with 20 bases in the middle. CDR3 coding DNA: TGTGCTAGTGGTTTGTTTTGGGGGATGGGTCTTACTCAGCCCCAGCATTTT. Its translation: CASGLFWGMGLTQPQHF.

The V and J genes are TRBV19 and TRBJ2-3; TRBD2 agrees at 10 bases. CDR3 length: 17 residues. Germline CDR1 and CDR2: LNHDA and SQIVND (reference sequence). V shed 3 bases and J 2 bases; nucleotides not matched to a gene: 8. The CDR3 DNA follows: TGTGCCAGTAGTATGCAACTAGCGGGGACCTCCACAGATACGCAGTATTTT. Translation: CASSMQLAGTSTDTQYF. The full variable domain, with the rest looked up from reference TRBV19 and TRBJ2-3, is DGGITQSPKYLFRKEGQNVTLSCEQNLNHDAMYWYRQDPGQGLRLIYYSQIVNDFQKGDIAEGYSVSREKKESFPLTVTSAQKNPTAFYLCASSMQLAGTSTDTQYFGPGTRLTVL.

V usage is TRBV7-9 and J usage is TRBJ1-2; 9 nucleotides align to TRBD1. The germline V gene encodes CDR1 SEHNR and CDR2 FQNEAQ (reference sequence). The trim removed 8 bases at V and 3 bases at J, leaving 4 bases unmatched. The CDR3 consists of 13 residues. The chain's CDR3 is CASVQGADYGYTF. The CDR3 DNA reads TGTGCCAGCGTACAGGGGGCTGACTATGGCTACACCTTC. Combining the CDR3 with reference TRBV7-9 and TRBJ1-2 gives the whole variable domain DTGVSQNPRHKITKRGQNVTFRCDPISEHNRLYWYRQTLGQGPEFLTYFQNEAQLEKSRLLSDRFSAERPKGSFSTLEIQRTEQGDSAMYLCASVQGADYGYTFGSGTRLTVV.

The chain combines TRBV7-2 with TRBJ2-2; no clear D. The CDR3 length is 11 residues. Trimming shortened V by 10 bases and J by 5 bases, and 8 bases separated the two germline ends. Looked up from germline, CDR1 is SGHTA and CDR2 is FQGNSA. CDR3 sequence: CAIMKTGELFF. The CDR3 DNA sequence: TGTGCCATCATGAAGACCGGGGAGCTGTTTTTT.

This rearrangement joins TRBV20-1 to TRBJ2-1; D unclear. The germline V and J ends were trimmed by 6 bases and 6 bases, with 9 bases remaining between them. The germline CDR1 and CDR2 sequences are DFQATT and SNEGSKA (reference sequence). The CDR3 has 11 amino acids. CDR3 sequence (DNA): TGCAGTGCCTCACGGGTCAATGAGCAGTTCTTC. This codes for CSASRVNEQFF.